These 26 T cell receptor beta chains were all obtained from the same sample, sequenced in a study of blood T cells in healthy people across ages. Combining a sample-barcoded 5' primer with a J-beta primer mix, a second PCR ran for roughly 7 to 12 cycles. TCRdb itself ran the 5' RACE reads through MiXCR, one entry per CDR3 protein. The sample records hundreds of thousands of distinct CDR3 sequences, roughly 50% being singletons. The sample comprised blood. The receptors originated from a man aged 40-49 years in good health.

The J gene is TRBJ1-1, the V gene TRBV27, with 7 positions matching TRBD1. V lost 3 bases and J lost 0; bases outside the gene matches: 16. CDR3 size: 19 residues. CDR1 MNHEY and CDR2 SMNVEV come from the germline V gene (reference sequence). The DNA for the CDR3 is TGTGCCAGCAGTTTGAGGGCTAACCGGGACAGCAGAATGAACACTGAAGCTTTCTTT. It translates to CASSLRANRDSRMNTEAFF.

This chain links TRBV6-5 with TRBJ2-7; 11 bases match TRBD2. The CDR3 loop spans 15 amino acids. Germline assignment: CDR1 MNHEY and CDR2 SVGAGI. V lost 10 bases, J lost 4 bases, and 12 bases stayed unmatched. The CDR3 reads CANRLTSGGNYEQYF. The DNA of the CDR3 is TGTGCCAACAGGCTCACTAGCGGGGGTAATTACGAGCAGTACTTC.

This clonotype was observed a few times. The gene calls are TRBV12-3 or TRBV12-4 and TRBJ1-2; 7 nucleotides match TRBD1. The CDR3 runs 13 residues. V was pared by 4 bases and J by 4 bases, with 3 bases of the junction left unmatched. In nucleotides, the CDR3 is TGTGCCAGCAGTTCCGGGACAGCCTATGGCTACACCTTC. Protein sequence: CASSSGTAYGYTF.

V gene TRBV15 combines with J gene TRBJ2-5; 7 positions match TRBD1. Trimming took 0 bases from V and 11 from J; bases not matched to a gene: 9. CDR1 LNHNV and CDR2 YYDKDF come from the germline V gene (reference sequence). CDR3 length equals 14 residues. CDR3: CATSRDRQGYEQYF. The CDR3 nucleotides read TGTGCCACCAGCAGAGATAGACAGGGCTATGAGCAGTACTTC.

The V and J genes are TRBV20-1 and TRBJ2-3, with TRBD2 matching 8 bases. Germline V lookup: CDR1 DFQATT, CDR2 SNEGSKA (reference sequence). The CDR3 is 16 residues long. The ends lost 1 base at V and 0 bases at J; junction bases unmatched: 6. The CDR3 region is CSARAPPGGSTDTQYF. In DNA, the CDR3 is TGCAGTGCTAGAGCCCCGCCGGGGGGGAGCACAGATACGCAGTATTTT.

The chain couples TRBV4-3 to TRBJ2-5, with D tentatively TRBD1 (5 bases). The germline V gene has CDR1 LGHNA and CDR2 YSLEER. Trimming cost V 0 bases and J 5 bases, with 22 bases left between them. CDR3 size: 18 residues. The CDR3 loop is CASSQDRSGRGAWETQYF. For the CDR3, the DNA is TGCGCCAGCAGCCAAGATCGTTCAGGGCGTGGGGCGTGGGAGACCCAGTACTTC.

The chain recombines TRBV18 with TRBJ2-5; D is unclear. V gave up 1 base and J gave up 0 bases, with 6 bases separating them. CDR1 is KGHSH, CDR2 LQKENI, per germline. The CDR3 is made up of 14 amino acids. The CDR3 nucleotides read TGTGCCAGCTCACCACGGTTGAACCAAGAGACCCAGTACTTC. It specifies CASSPRLNQETQYF.

This clonotype was seen once. The chain employs TRBV4-1 and TRBJ2-6, with D uncertain. The V end lost 0 bases, the J end lost 2 bases, and 8 bases lay between the germline ends. Germline lookup yields CDR1 MGHRA and CDR2 YSYEKL. The CDR3 runs to 16 residues. The CDR3 reads CASSQDLGTGANVLTF. CDR3 bases: TGCGCCAGCAGCCAAGATCTAGGGACTGGGGCCAACGTCCTGACTTTC.

There are a few counts of this clonotype. The gene calls are TRBV7-9 and TRBJ2-4, with D possibly being TRBD2 (6 bases). There are 12 residues in the CDR3. Germline CDR1 reads SEHNR; CDR2 reads FQNEAQ (reference sequence). Trimming took 5 bases from V and 13 from J, leaving 15 bases between them. The CDR3 region is CASSPFSGEQYF. Here the CDR3 DNA reads TGTGCCAGCAGCCCTTTCTCGGGGGAGCAGTACTTC.

This clonotype was counted at least ten times. The CDR3 loop reads CSVEDSSYNEQFF. For the CDR3, the DNA is TGCAGCGTTGAAGACAGTTCCTACAATGAGCAGTTCTTC. This chain uses TRBV29-1 with TRBJ2-1; no firm D call. The germline V gene has CDR1 SQVTM and CDR2 ANQGSEA. The CDR3 runs 13 residues. Between the trimmed V and J ends, which lost 0 bases and 1 base, there was a span of 4 bases.

V usage is TRBV25-1 and J usage is TRBJ2-1, with no clear D. The CDR3 sequence is 14 residues long. V dropped 1 base and J dropped 6 bases, with 10 bases sitting between them. Germline lookup yields CDR1 MGHDK and CDR2 SYGVNS. The CDR3 bases are TGTGCCAGCAGTGAATCGTGGGTTACCAATGAGCAGTTCTTC. This translates into CASSESWVTNEQFF.

This clonotype was picked up a small number of times. This chain joins TRBV27 and TRBJ1-5, with D uncertain. CDR1 is MNHEY, CDR2 SMNVEV, per germline (reference sequence). The CDR3 extends over 13 amino acids. Trimming took 3 bases from V and 4 from J, leaving 7 bases between them. The CDR3 DNA is TGTGCCAGCAGTTTTGCCAGAAATCAGCCCCAGCATTTT. As protein: CASSFARNQPQHF.

A single count supports this clonotype. The chain links TRBV13 to TRBJ2-3, with unresolved D. In germline, CDR1 is PRHDT, CDR2 FYEKMQ (reference sequence). The CDR3 contains 13 residues. With 2 bases removed from V and 8 bases from J, the gap between germline ends came to 11 bases. The CDR3 bases are TGTGCCAGCAGCTTAATCGGCCCATCTACGCAGTATTTT. As protein: CASSLIGPSTQYF. Full variable domain (rest looked up from reference TRBV13 and TRBJ2-3): AAGVIQSPRHLIKEKRETATLKCYPIPRHDTVYWYQQGPGQDPQFLISFYEKMQSDKGSIPDRFSAQQFSDYHSELNMSSLELGDSALYFCASSLIGPSTQYFGPGTRLTVL.

The table lists this clonotype with a few counts. This sequence joins TRBV29-1 and TRBJ2-7; a weak D match, TRBD2 (7 bases). Germline CDR1 and CDR2: SQVTM and ANQGSEA. V was cut by 6 bases and J by 3 bases, with 21 bases left in between. The CDR3 spans 15 residues. The DNA for the CDR3 is TGCAGCGTGACCCCCGGGGGGCGGGGAGTCTACGAGCAGTACTTC. It yields the protein CSVTPGGRGVYEQYF.

This chain connects TRBV14 to TRBJ2-7; the match to TRBD2 covers 11 bases. Trimming at V came to 0 bases and at J to 1 base, leaving 14 bases not matched to a gene. CDR3 length: 20 residues. The germline V gene encodes CDR1 SGHDN and CDR2 FVKESK. CDR3 protein: CASSQDGTELAGVGSYEQYF. The CDR3 DNA follows: TGTGCCAGCAGCCAAGATGGCACAGAACTAGCGGGAGTAGGATCCTACGAGCAGTACTTC.

The chain has TRBV2 and TRBJ2-5; 13 bases agree with TRBD2. This CDR3 has 15 residues. J was trimmed by 7 bases and V by 4 bases; bases with no gene match: 6. Germline loops: CDR1 SNHLY, CDR2 FYNNEI. Written as DNA, the CDR3 is TGTGCCAGCAGTGCACTAGCGGGGGGGCCAGGGACCCAGTACTTC. It translates to CASSALAGGPGTQYF.

This clonotype was seen a few times. The V call is TRBV5-1, the J call TRBJ2-5; D call uncertain. The V end lost 0 bases, the J end lost 4 bases, and 13 bases lay between the germline ends. This CDR3 spans 15 amino acids. Germline CDR1 and CDR2: SGHRS and YFSETQ. CDR3 bases: TGCGCCAGCAGCTTGGGTACCGTGGGTTCAGAGACCCAGTACTTC. Residues: CASSLGTVGSETQYF.

This clonotype came up many times. This chain connects TRBV20-1 to TRBJ1-2; 8 bases agree with TRBD1. Germline CDR1 DFQATT, CDR2 SNEGSKA (reference sequence). This CDR3 comprises 12 residues. The CDR3 DNA follows: TGCACCACTACCCCAGGGGGCGGTGGCTACACCTTC. Its translation is CTTTPGGGGYTF.

This rearrangement joins TRBV4-3 to TRBJ2-3, with a weak D call TRBD2 (6 bases). With 0 bases removed from V and 4 bases from J, the gap between germline ends came to 32 bases. In germline, CDR1 is LGHNA, CDR2 YSLEER. This CDR3 is built from 22 residues. CDR3 DNA: TGCGCCAGCAGCCAAGATTCGGCGGGGTTCTGTTGGGTAGGGTCGGGCCCAGATACGCAGTATTTT. This codes for CASSQDSAGFCWVGSGPDTQYF.

V gene TRBV2 combines with J gene TRBJ2-7; weak D call: TRBD1 (6 bases). There are 13 residues in the CDR3. Germline V gene sequence: CDR1 SNHLY, CDR2 FYNNEI. Trimming took 8 bases from V and 6 from J, leaving 17 bases between them. The CDR3 is CASVPRRGGEQYF. The CDR3 DNA is TGTGCCAGCGTACCTCGCAGGGGCGGCGAGCAGTACTTC.

J is TRBJ2-1 and V is TRBV20-1, with 8 bases that match TRBD2. The CDR3 is 14 residues long. Germline CDR1 is DFQATT and CDR2 is SNEGSKA (reference sequence). V dropped 3 bases and J dropped 7; count of bases not matched to a gene: 8. CDR3 nucleotide sequence: TGCAGTGCTAGGGAACCGGGACTAGGAAATGAGCAGTTCTTC. Protein sequence: CSAREPGLGNEQFF.

The rearrangement uses TRBV25-1 and TRBJ1-1; 11 bases agree with TRBD1. In germline, CDR1 is MGHDK, CDR2 SYGVNS. This CDR3 contains 14 residues. J gave up 6 bases and V 3 bases, and 3 bases lay outside the gene matches. This CDR3 is CASSDWGQGAEAFF. As DNA, the CDR3 is TGTGCCAGCAGTGACTGGGGACAGGGGGCTGAAGCTTTCTTT.

This clonotype was found a few times. This chain links TRBV15 with TRBJ2-1; D is undetermined. V lost 1 base and J 6 bases, leaving 13 bases between the germline ends. Germline V gives CDR1 LNHNV, CDR2 YYDKDF (reference sequence). The CDR3 runs 15 residues. CDR3: CATSRGGIGVNEQFF. The CDR3 bases are TGTGCCACCAGCAGAGGAGGAATAGGAGTCAATGAGCAGTTCTTC.

With regard to this clonotype: One end of the junction fails to match germline, which may point to a read error. The V call is TRBV7-2, the J call TRBJ2-7; D possibly corresponds to TRBD1 (7 bases). The CDR3 extends over 14 amino acids. The germline CDR1 and CDR2 sequences are SGHTA and FQGNSA. The CDR3 nucleotides read TGTGCCAGCAAAGAGATGCGGGACAGTGACGAACAGTACTTC. Residues: CASKEMRDSDEQYF. The full variable domain, rest sourced from reference TRBV7-2 and TRBJ2-7, is GAGVSQSPSNKVTEKGKDVELRCDPISGHTALYWYRQSLGQGLEFLIYFQGNSAPDKSGLPSDRFSAERTGGSVSTLTIQRTQQEDSAVYLCASKEMRDSDEQYFGPGTRLTVT.

The rearrangement joins TRBV7-9 to TRBJ2-7, with D possibly called TRBD1 or TRBD2 (5 bases each). V lost 2 bases and J 4 bases, leaving 18 bases between the germline ends. Germline assignment: CDR1 SEHNR and CDR2 FQNEAQ (reference sequence). The CDR3 covers 16 residues. CDR3 amino acids: CASSLTRDASSYEQYF. In DNA, the CDR3 is TGTGCCAGCAGCTTAACCCGGGACGCCAGCTCTTACGAGCAGTACTTC.

For this clonotype: One end of the junction varies from germline; a read error may be responsible. This chain joins TRBV27 and TRBJ1-1, with a possible D match to TRBD1 (5 bases). Looked up from germline, CDR1 is MNHEY and CDR2 is SMNVEV (reference sequence). The CDR3 runs to 15 residues. The CDR3 here is CASSLNAGWNAEAFF. The CDR3 DNA follows: TGTGCCAGCAGTTTAAATGCAGGGTGGAACGCTGAAGCTTTCTTT.